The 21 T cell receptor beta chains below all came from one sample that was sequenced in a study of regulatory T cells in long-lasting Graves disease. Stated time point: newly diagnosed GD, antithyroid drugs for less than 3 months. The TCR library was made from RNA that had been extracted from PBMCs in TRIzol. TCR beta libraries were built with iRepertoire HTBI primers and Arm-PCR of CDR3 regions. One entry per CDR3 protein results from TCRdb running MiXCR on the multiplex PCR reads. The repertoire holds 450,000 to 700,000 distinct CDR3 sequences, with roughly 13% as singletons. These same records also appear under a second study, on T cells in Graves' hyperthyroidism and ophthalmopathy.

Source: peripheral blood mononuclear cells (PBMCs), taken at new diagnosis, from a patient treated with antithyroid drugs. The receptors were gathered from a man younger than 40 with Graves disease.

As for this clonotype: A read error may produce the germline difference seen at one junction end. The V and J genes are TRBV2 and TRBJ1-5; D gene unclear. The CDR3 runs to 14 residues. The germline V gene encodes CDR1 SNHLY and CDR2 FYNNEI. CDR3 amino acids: CASSALYSNQPPHF. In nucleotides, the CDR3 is TGTGCCAGCAGTGCGCTTTATAGCAATCAGCCCCCGCATTTT. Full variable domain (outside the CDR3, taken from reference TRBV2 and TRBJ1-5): EPEVTQTPSHQVTQMGQEVILRCVPISNHLYFYWYRQILGQKVEFLVSFYNNEISEKSEIFDDQFSVERPDGSNFTLKIRSTKLEDSAMYFCASSALYSNQPPHFGDGTRLSIL.

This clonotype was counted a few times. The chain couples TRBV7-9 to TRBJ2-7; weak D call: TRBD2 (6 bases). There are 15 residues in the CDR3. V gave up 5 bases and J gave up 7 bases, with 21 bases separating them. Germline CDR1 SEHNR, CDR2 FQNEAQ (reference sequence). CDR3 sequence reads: CASSPSPSGVVEQYF. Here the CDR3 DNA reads TGTGCCAGCAGCCCCAGCCCTTCGGGAGTGGTTGAGCAGTACTTC.

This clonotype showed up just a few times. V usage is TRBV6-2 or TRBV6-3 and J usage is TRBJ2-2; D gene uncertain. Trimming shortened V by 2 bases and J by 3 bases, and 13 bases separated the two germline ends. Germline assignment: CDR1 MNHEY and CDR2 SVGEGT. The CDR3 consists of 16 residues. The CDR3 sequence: CASSYGNSPDTGELFF. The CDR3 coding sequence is TGTGCCAGCAGTTACGGCAATTCGCCGGACACCGGGGAGCTGTTTTTT.

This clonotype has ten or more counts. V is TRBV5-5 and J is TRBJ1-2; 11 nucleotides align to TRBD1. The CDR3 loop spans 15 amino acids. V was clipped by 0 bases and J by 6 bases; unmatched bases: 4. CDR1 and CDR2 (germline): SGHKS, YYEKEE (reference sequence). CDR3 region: CASSLGTGGSNGYTF. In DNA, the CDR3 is TGTGCCAGCAGCTTGGGGACAGGGGGCTCTAATGGCTACACCTTC.

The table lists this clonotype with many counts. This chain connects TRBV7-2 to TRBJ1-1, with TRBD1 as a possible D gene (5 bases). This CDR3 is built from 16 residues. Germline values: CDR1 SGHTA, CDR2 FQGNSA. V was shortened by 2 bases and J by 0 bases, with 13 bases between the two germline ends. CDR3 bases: TGTGCCAGCAGCTTATTGTTGCGACAGTTGAACACTGAAGCTTTCTTT. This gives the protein CASSLLLRQLNTEAFF.

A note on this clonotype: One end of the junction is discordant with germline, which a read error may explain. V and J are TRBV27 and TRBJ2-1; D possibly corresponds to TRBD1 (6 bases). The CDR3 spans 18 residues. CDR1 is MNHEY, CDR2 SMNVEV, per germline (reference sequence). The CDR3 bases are TGTGCCAGCAGTTCCTCATCCGGGACACCCCGGTTGGGGTATGAGGAGTTCTTC. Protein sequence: CASSSSSGTPRLGYEEFF.

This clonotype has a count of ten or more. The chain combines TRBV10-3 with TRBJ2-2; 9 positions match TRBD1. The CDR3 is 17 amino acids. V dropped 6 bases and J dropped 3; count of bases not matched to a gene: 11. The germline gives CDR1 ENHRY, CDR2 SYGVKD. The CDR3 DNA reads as TGTGCCATCAGGCCGGGACAGGGCCGAGGTGACACCGGGGAGCTGTTTTTT. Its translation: CAIRPGQGRGDTGELFF.

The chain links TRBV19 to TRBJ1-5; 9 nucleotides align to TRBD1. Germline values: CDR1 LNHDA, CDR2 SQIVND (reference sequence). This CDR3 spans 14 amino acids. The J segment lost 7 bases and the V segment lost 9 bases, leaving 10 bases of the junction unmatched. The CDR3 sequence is CASHRDRDLQPQHF. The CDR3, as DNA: TGTGCCAGCCATCGGGACAGGGACCTCCAGCCCCAGCATTTT.

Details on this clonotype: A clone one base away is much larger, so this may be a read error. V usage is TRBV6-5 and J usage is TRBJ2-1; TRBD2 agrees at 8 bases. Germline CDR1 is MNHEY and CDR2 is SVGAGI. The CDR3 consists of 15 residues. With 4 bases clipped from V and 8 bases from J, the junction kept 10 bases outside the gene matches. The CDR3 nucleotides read TGTGCCAGCAGTTTGGAGACTAGCGTTCATGATGAGCAGTTCTTC. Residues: CASSLETSVHDEQFF.

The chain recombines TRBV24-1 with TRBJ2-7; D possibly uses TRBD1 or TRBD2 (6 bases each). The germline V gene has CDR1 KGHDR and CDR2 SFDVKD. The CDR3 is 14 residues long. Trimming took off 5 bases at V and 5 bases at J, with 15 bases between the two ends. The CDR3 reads CATSVGGPGDEQYF. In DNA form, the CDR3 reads TGTGCCACCAGTGTCGGGGGCCCCGGGGACGAGCAGTACTTC.

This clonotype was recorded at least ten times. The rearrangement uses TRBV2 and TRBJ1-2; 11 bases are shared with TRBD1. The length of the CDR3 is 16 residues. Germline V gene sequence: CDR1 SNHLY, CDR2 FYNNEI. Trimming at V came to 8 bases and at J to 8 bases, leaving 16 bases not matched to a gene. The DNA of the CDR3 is TGTGCCAGCGAGACCCCCGGACAGGGGGCGTCTCGGGGCTACACCTTC. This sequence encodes CASETPGQGASRGYTF.

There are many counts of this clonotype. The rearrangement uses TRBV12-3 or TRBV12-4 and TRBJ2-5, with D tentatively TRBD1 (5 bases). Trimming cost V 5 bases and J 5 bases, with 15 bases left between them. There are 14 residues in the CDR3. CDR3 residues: CASSPPGKEETQYF. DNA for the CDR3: TGTGCCAGCAGTCCCCCAGGGAAGGAGGAGACCCAGTACTTC.

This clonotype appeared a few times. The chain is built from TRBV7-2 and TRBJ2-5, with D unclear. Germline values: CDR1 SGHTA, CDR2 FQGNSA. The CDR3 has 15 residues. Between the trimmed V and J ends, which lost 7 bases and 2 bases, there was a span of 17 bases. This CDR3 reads CASIPPAHPQETQYF. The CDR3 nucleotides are TGTGCCAGCATTCCCCCGGCTCACCCACAAGAGACCCAGTACTTC.

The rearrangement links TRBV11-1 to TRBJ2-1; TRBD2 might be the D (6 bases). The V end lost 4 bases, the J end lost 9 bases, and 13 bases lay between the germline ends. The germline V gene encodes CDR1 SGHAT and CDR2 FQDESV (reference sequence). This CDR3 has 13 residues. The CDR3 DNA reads TGTGCCAGCAGCTCGGGACTTTGGAGTGAGCAGTTCTTC. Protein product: CASSSGLWSEQFF.

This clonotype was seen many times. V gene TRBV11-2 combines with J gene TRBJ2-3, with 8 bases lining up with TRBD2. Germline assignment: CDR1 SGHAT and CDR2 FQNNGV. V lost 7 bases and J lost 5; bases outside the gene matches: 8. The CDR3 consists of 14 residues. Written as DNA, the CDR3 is TGTGCCAGCACCCGCGGGGGGTTTATAGATACGCAGTATTTT. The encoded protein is CASTRGGFIDTQYF.

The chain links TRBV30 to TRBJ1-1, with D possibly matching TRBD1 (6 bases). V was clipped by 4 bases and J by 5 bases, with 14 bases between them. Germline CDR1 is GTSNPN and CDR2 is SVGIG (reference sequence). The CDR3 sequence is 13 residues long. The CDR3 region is CAWKSYRATEAFF. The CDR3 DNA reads TGTGCCTGGAAGTCCTACAGGGCGACTGAAGCTTTCTTT.

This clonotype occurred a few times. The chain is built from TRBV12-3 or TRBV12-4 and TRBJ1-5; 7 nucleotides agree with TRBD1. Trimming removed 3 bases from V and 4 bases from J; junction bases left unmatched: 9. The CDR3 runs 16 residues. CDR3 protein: CASSFSPAGGNQPQHF. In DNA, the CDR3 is TGTGCCAGCAGTTTTAGTCCGGCAGGGGGAAATCAGCCCCAGCATTTT.

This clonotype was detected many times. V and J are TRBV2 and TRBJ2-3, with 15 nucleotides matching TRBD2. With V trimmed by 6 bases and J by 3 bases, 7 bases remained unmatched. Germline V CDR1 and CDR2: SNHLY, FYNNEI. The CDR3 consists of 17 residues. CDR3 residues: CASSRRGTSGRTDTQYF. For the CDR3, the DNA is TGTGCCAGCAGCCGCCGGGGGACTAGCGGGAGGACAGATACGCAGTATTTT.

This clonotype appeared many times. CDR3 in DNA: TGCGCCAGCAGCCCATCCTCGGAGGGCACCATATATTTT. It yields the protein CASSPSSEGTIYF. V gene TRBV5-1 combines with J gene TRBJ1-3, with D unresolved. V lost 4 bases to trimming and J lost 9 bases, with 14 bases between them. The length of the CDR3 is 13 residues. Looked up from germline, CDR1 is SGHRS and CDR2 is YFSETQ.

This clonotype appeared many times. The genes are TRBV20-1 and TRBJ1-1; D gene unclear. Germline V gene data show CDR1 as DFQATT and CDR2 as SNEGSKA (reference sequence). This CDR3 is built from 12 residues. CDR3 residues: CSLGRPNTEAFF. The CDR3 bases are TGCAGCCTCGGGCGGCCGAACACTGAAGCTTTCTTT.

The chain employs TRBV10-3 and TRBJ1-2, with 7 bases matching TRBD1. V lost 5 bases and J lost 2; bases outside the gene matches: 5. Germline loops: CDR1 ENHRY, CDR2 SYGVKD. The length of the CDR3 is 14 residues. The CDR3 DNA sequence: TGTGCCATCAGTAGGGACAGTCCCAACTATGGCTACACCTTC. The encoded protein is CAISRDSPNYGYTF.